The 17 T cell receptor beta chains below were found in one sample sequenced in a study of Graves' ophthalmopathy and Graves' hyperthyroidism. For repertoire sequencing, the TCR beta CDR3 regions were amplified from RNA transcripts. First-round RT-PCR with HTBI primers preceded a second-round multiplex PCR. Each CDR3 protein is one row after TCRdb ran MiXCR on the multiplex PCR reads. The sample yields some 750,000 distinct CDR3 sequences, approximately 40% seen once. The sample comprised peripheral blood. All receptors come from an adult man with Graves' ophthalmopathy.

As for this clonotype: Likely a read error: the CDR3 ends without its conserved phenylalanine or tryptophan. The J gene is TRBJ2-5, the V gene TRBV20-1; a weak D match, TRBD2 (6 bases). This CDR3 contains 13 residues. The germline CDR1 and CDR2 sequences are DFQATT and SNEGSKA (reference sequence). The CDR3 is CSARWGVQETQYL. DNA of the CDR3: TGCAGTGCTAGATGGGGGGTTCAAGAGACTCAGTACCTC.

The rearrangement joins TRBV11-2 to TRBJ2-5; D is perhaps TRBD2 (6 bases). The tail of the sequence fits TRBJ2-7 better, so the J call may be wrong. The CDR3 runs to 17 residues. Per the germline V gene, CDR1 is SGHAT and CDR2 is FQNNGV. The CDR3 reads CASSLGRELATTYEQYF. The CDR3 nucleotides read TGTGCCAGCAGCTTAGGGCGGGAACTAGCTACCACCTACGAGCAGTACTTC.

The genes are TRBV28 and TRBJ1-2; 7 bases agree with TRBD1. The germline V gene encodes CDR1 MDHEN and CDR2 SYDVKM. Unmatched junction bases numbered 5, after V lost 6 bases and J lost 4 bases. The length of the CDR3 is 13 residues. The CDR3 reads CASRNRGGYGYTF. The CDR3, as DNA: TGTGCCAGCAGGAACAGGGGAGGCTATGGCTACACCTTC.

This clonotype has a single count. V gene TRBV7-6 combines with J gene TRBJ1-6, with 7 bases that match TRBD1. The CDR3 is 14 amino acids. CDR1 and CDR2 from the germline V gene are SGHVS and FNYEAQ. The J segment lost 6 bases and the V segment lost 11 bases, leaving 10 bases of the junction unmatched. CDR3: CACVTGQGNSPLHF. CDR3 nucleotide sequence: TGTGCCTGCGTGACAGGGCAGGGTAATTCACCCCTCCACTTT.

This clonotype has at least ten counts. This rearrangement joins TRBV25-1 to TRBJ1-1, with TRBD1 matching 8 bases. This CDR3 is built from 17 residues. Germline CDR1 and CDR2: MGHDK and SYGVNS. Trimming took 2 bases from V and 0 from J; bases not matched to a gene: 8. The CDR3 sequence is CASSETGGRSMNTEAFF. The CDR3 nucleotides are TGTGCCAGCAGTGAAACAGGGGGGAGGTCCATGAACACTGAAGCTTTCTTT.

The CDR3 DNA is TGCAGTGCTAGAGTAGCCCTGTCTGGGGCCAACGTCCTGACTTTC. It yields the protein CSARVALSGANVLTF. The chain recombines TRBV20-1 with TRBJ2-6; D call uncertain. V lost 1 base and J 1 base, leaving 8 bases between the germline ends. Germline V CDR1 and CDR2: DFQATT, SNEGSKA (reference sequence). The CDR3 consists of 15 residues.

This clonotype has just a few counts. This chain uses TRBV5-1 with TRBJ1-1; TRBD1 might be the D (5 bases). Trimming removed 1 base from V and 6 bases from J, with 10 bases in between. The CDR3 has 13 amino acids. The germline gives CDR1 SGHRS, CDR2 YFSETQ. The CDR3 is CASSLSGDPEAFF. The CDR3 nucleotides read TGCGCCAGCAGCTTGTCGGGGGACCCTGAAGCTTTCTTT.

The sample holds many counts of this clonotype. The CDR3 loop reads CASSRFSVSAEKLFF. For the CDR3, the DNA is TGTGCCAGCAGTAGGTTTTCGGTATCGGCTGAAAAACTGTTTTTT. V gene TRBV7-2 combines with J gene TRBJ1-4; no firm D call. Germline V gene data show CDR1 as SGHTA and CDR2 as FQGNSA. The CDR3 is 15 amino acids. V lost 6 bases and J 7 bases, leaving 18 bases between the germline ends.

This clonotype was counted many times. DNA of the CDR3: TGTGCCAGCAGTGTTGAGGGCGCCGGCTACGAGCAGTACTTC. Translating it yields CASSVEGAGYEQYF. The gene calls are TRBV2 and TRBJ2-7, with D maybe TRBD2 (5 bases). V lost 4 bases and J lost 3, with 13 bases in between. This CDR3 region has 14 residues. Germline loops: CDR1 SNHLY, CDR2 FYNNEI.

This clonotype has only one observation. The chain combines TRBV15 with TRBJ2-5; D not certain. The CDR3 is 14 amino acids. Trimming cost V 1 base and J 9 bases, with 15 bases left between them. Germline loops: CDR1 LNHNV, CDR2 YYDKDF (reference sequence). The CDR3 region is CATSRGESNQPQYF. The CDR3 nucleotides read TGTGCCACCAGCAGAGGAGAGAGCAATCAGCCCCAGTACTTC.

The J gene is TRBJ1-1, the V gene TRBV6-1; 8 bases line up with TRBD1. The ends lost 4 bases at V and 0 bases at J; junction bases unmatched: 4. The germline CDR1 and CDR2 sequences are MNHNS and SASEGT. The CDR3 loop spans 15 amino acids. The CDR3 reads CASSGRQGMNTEAFF. The CDR3 nucleotides read TGTGCCAGCAGTGGAAGACAGGGGATGAACACTGAAGCTTTCTTT.

The table lists this clonotype with many counts. This sequence joins TRBV10-3 and TRBJ2-7, with 9 bases fitting TRBD1. This CDR3 spans 13 amino acids. Looked up from germline, CDR1 is ENHRY and CDR2 is SYGVKD. V lost 6 bases to trimming and J lost 6 bases; unmatched junction nucleotides: 6. The CDR3 loop is CAISGTGPSEQYF. The DNA for the CDR3 is TGTGCCATCAGCGGGACAGGGCCTAGCGAGCAGTACTTC.

The table lists this clonotype with a few counts. J is TRBJ1-2 and V is TRBV7-2, with D maybe TRBD1 (6 bases). Trimming stripped 3 bases from V and 5 bases from J, with 19 bases between. Per germline, CDR1 SGHTA and CDR2 FQGNSA. This CDR3 has 16 amino acids. CDR3 nucleotide sequence: TGTGCCAGCAGCTTGCCGTTTCCGGGGGCGCGGTATGGCTACACCTTC. Protein sequence: CASSLPFPGARYGYTF.

V is TRBV7-9 and J is TRBJ1-1; perhaps TRBD1 as D (6 bases). Germline loops: CDR1 SEHNR, CDR2 FQNEAQ (reference sequence). The CDR3 has 13 residues. The germline V and J ends were trimmed by 1 base and 7 bases, with 10 bases remaining between them. The CDR3 nucleotides are TGTGCCAGCAGCTTAGTAGGGACAAGTGAAGCTTTCTTT. Protein sequence: CASSLVGTSEAFF.

The chain employs TRBV25-1 and TRBJ1-2, with 8 bases identical to TRBD1. The germline V gene encodes CDR1 MGHDK and CDR2 SYGVNS. The CDR3 has 15 amino acids. Trimming took 3 bases from V and 0 from J; bases not matched to a gene: 3. In nucleotides, the CDR3 is TGTGCCAGCAGTGATCCGGGACAGGCTAACTATGGCTACACCTTC. It yields the protein CASSDPGQANYGYTF.

Details on this clonotype: A read error may explain this, as a much larger clone is one base away. This rearrangement joins TRBV24-1 to TRBJ2-5, with D uncertain. CDR1 is KGHDR, CDR2 SFDVKD, per germline. The CDR3 sequence is 16 residues long. CDR3 residues: CATSDPGSEHKEAQYF. CDR3 nucleotides: TGTGCCACCAGTGACCCCGGCAGTGAGCACAAAGAGGCCCAGTACTTC.

With regard to this clonotype: Germline is not matched at one junction end, which may reflect a read error. The CDR3 nucleotides are TGTGCCAGCAGTCGTCGGACTAGCGGGTACAATGAGCAGTTCTTC. It codes for CASSRRTSGYNEQFF. The rearrangement uses TRBV10-1 and TRBJ2-5; 11 bases are shared with TRBD2. The J call may be incorrect, as the DNA end agrees better with TRBJ2-1. There are 15 residues in the CDR3. Germline values: CDR1 WNHNN, CDR2 SYGVQD (reference sequence).